This entry lists 13 T cell receptor beta chains sequenced from one sample in a study of shared clonotypes between healthy human individuals. Measured with immunoSEQ multiplex PCR; TCRdb has only the in-frame clones, and not every one. Altogether over 1.5 million clones are present, 95% to 99% being singletons, with the ten largest covering 0.4% to 0.55%. Sequencing was done on a sample of naive CD4+ T cells sorted from blood. The subset is: CD45RA+ positively selected. These receptors were taken from a man younger than 40 in good health.

This clone was detected once. This sample includes further DNA sequences coding for the same CDR3. This sequence joins TRBV5-1 and TRBJ2-1, with 10 bases identical to TRBD2. From germline, CDR1 is SGHRS and CDR2 YFSETQ. V lost 4 bases, J lost 0 bases, and 4 bases stayed unmatched. This CDR3 is 16 amino acids long. In nucleotides, the CDR3 is TGCGCCAGCAGCGCCGGACTAGCGGCCTCCTACAATGAGCAGTTCTTC. It translates to CASSAGLAASYNEQFF.

Note on this clone: This same CDR3 is encoded by further DNA sequences in the sample. The V and J genes are TRBV6-1 and TRBJ2-2; TRBD2 is a possible D gene (6 bases). The V gene lost 3 bases and the J gene lost 2 bases, with 10 bases spanning the gap. CDR3 length equals 15 residues. The germline gives CDR1 MNHNS, CDR2 SASEGT. The CDR3: CASSELSGNTGELFF. The CDR3 DNA reads TGTGCCAGCAGTGAGCTTAGCGGAAACACCGGGGAGCTGTTTTTT.

The rearrangement joins TRBV29-1 to TRBJ2-1, with D possibly being TRBD1 or TRBD2 (6 bases each). Germline lookup yields CDR1 SQVTM and CDR2 ANQGSEA. V was clipped by 6 bases and J by 0 bases, with 15 bases between them. This CDR3 is 15 amino acids long. The CDR3 nucleotides are TGCAGCGTGGAGTTAGCGGACAGCTCCTACAATGAGCAGTTCTTC. Translating gives CSVELADSSYNEQFF.

The chain recombines TRBV18 with TRBJ2-7; 8 nucleotides line up with TRBD2. The CDR3 has 16 residues. Losses at the gene ends were 3 bases for V and 2 bases for J; bases not matched to a gene: 9. Germline-derived CDR1 and CDR2 are KGHSH and LQKENI. In nucleotides, the CDR3 is TGTGCCAGCTCACCGTATGCGGGAGGAATTGCCTACGAGCAGTACTTC. As protein: CASSPYAGGIAYEQYF.

V usage is TRBV19 and J usage is TRBJ2-7; D is perhaps TRBD2 (5 bases). The CDR3 sequence is 15 residues long. The V end lost 6 bases, the J end lost 0 bases, and 15 bases lay between the germline ends. Germline V gene lookup returns CDR1 LNHDA and CDR2 SQIVND (reference sequence). DNA of the CDR3: TGTGCCAGTAGGATCGCCAGCGGAAGCTCCTACGAGCAGTACTTC. Translated, it gives CASRIASGSSYEQYF.

The chain is built from TRBV28 and TRBJ2-1, with D unresolved. Deletions cut 6 bases from V and 0 bases from J, with 12 bases between. The CDR3 spans 15 residues. In germline, CDR1 is MDHEN, CDR2 SYDVKM. CDR3: CASRSEYYSYNEQFF. The CDR3 nucleotides are TGTGCCAGCAGGAGTGAATACTACTCCTACAATGAGCAGTTCTTC. Complete variable domain (other parts from reference TRBV28 and TRBJ2-1): DVKVTQSSRYLVKRTGEKVFLECVQDMDHENMFWYRQDPGLGLRLIYFSYDVKMKEKGDIPEGYSVSREKKERFSLILESASTNQTSMYLCASRSEYYSYNEQFFGPGTRLTVL.

As for this clone: Different DNA sequences within this sample yield the same CDR3. The chain is built from TRBV7-9 and TRBJ2-5, with 8 bases identical to TRBD2. V lost 3 bases to trimming and J lost 5 bases; unmatched junction nucleotides: 5. The germline gives CDR1 SEHNR, CDR2 FQNEAQ (reference sequence). The CDR3 extends over 14 amino acids. DNA of the CDR3: TGTGCCAGCAGCTTTACTAGCGGTTCGGAGACCCAGTACTTC. This translates into CASSFTSGSETQYF.

The chain joins TRBV5-1 to TRBJ2-1, with a possible D match to TRBD2 (7 bases). V dropped 3 bases and J dropped 4 bases, with 14 bases sitting between them. The germline CDR1 and CDR2 sequences are SGHRS and YFSETQ. The CDR3 has 15 residues. CDR3 sequence (DNA): TGCGCCAGCAGCTCTATGGGAGGGGGTTACAATGAGCAGTTCTTC. Protein sequence: CASSSMGGGYNEQFF.

The rearrangement links TRBV5-1 to TRBJ2-1; D unresolved. This CDR3 comprises 15 residues. Germline CDR1 SGHRS, CDR2 YFSETQ. Trimming removed 2 bases at V and 0 bases at J, with 9 bases between. The DNA of the CDR3 is TGCGCCAGCAGCTTTACGGAGAGCTCCTACAATGAGCAGTTCTTC. Translating gives CASSFTESSYNEQFF.

This clone was seen a single time. The J gene is TRBJ2-1, the V gene TRBV29-1; maybe TRBD2 (6 bases). This CDR3 contains 14 residues. V dropped 4 bases and J dropped 4 bases, with 14 bases sitting between them. CDR1 and CDR2 from the germline V gene are SQVTM and ANQGSEA. This CDR3 is CSVVRSGAYNEQFF. The CDR3 DNA follows: TGCAGCGTTGTACGATCGGGAGCTTACAATGAGCAGTTCTTC.

V gene TRBV4-1 combines with J gene TRBJ2-1, with 9 bases lining up with TRBD2. After removal of 1 base from V and 0 bases from J, the junction contained 7 bases not matched to a gene. The CDR3 is 18 amino acids. Germline loops: CDR1 MGHRA, CDR2 YSYEKL. The CDR3 loop reads CASSQGSGRPSSYNEQFF. In DNA form, the CDR3 reads TGCGCCAGCAGCCAAGGCAGCGGGAGGCCGAGCTCCTACAATGAGCAGTTCTTC.

Here the CDR3 DNA reads TGTGCCAGCAGCTTAGAGGGTGCGGGAGGAACAGATACGCAGTATTTT. This translates into CASSLEGAGGTDTQYF. The chain is built from TRBV11-2 and TRBJ2-3, with 8 bases fitting TRBD2. Germline values: CDR1 SGHAT, CDR2 FQNNGV. With 0 bases clipped from V and 3 bases from J, the junction kept 5 bases outside the gene matches. This CDR3 has 16 residues.

Comment on this clone: Distinct nucleotide sequences in the sample also encode this CDR3. The rearrangement uses TRBV5-1 and TRBJ2-7, with 11 bases identical to TRBD2. Germline V gene data show CDR1 as SGHRS and CDR2 as YFSETQ. This CDR3 is 17 amino acids long. V was pared by 0 bases and J by 0 bases, with 5 bases of the junction left unmatched. CDR3 sequence reads: CASSLGLAGGLSYEQYF. Here the CDR3 DNA reads TGCGCCAGCAGCTTGGGTCTAGCGGGAGGCCTCTCCTACGAGCAGTACTTC. The complete variable domain, with remaining parts taken from reference TRBV5-1 and TRBJ2-7, reads KAGVTQTPRYLIKTRGQQVTLSCSPISGHRSVSWYQQTPGQGLQFLFEYFSETQRNKGNFPGRFSGRQFSNSRSEMNVSTLELGDSALYLCASSLGLAGGLSYEQYFGPGTRLTVT.